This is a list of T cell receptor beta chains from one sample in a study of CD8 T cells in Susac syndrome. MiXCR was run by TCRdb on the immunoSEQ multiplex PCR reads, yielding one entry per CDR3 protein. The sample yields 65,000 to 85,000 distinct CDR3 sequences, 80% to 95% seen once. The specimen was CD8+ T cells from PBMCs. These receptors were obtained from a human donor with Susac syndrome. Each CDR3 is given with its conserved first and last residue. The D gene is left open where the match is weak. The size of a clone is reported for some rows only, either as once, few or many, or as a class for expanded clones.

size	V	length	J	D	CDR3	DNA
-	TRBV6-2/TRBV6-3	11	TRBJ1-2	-	CASSYYGGYTF	TGTGCCAGCAGTTATTATGGCGGCTACACCTTC
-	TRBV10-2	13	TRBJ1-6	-	CASSSAHNSPLHF	TGCGCCAGCAGCTCGGCGCATAATTCACCCCTCCACTTT
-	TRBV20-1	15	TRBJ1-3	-	CSARLEWGLGNTIYF	TGCAGTGCTAGATTAGAATGGGGATTAGGAAACACCATATATTTT
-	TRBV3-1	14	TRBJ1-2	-	CASSQRTDNYGYTF	TGTGCCAGCAGCCAAAGGACAGATAACTATGGCTACACCTTC
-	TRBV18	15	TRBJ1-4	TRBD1	CASSPLTGTNEKLFF	TGTGCCAGCTCACCTTTGACAGGGACCAATGAAAAACTGTTTTTT
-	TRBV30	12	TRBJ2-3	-	CAWSEGWDTQYF	TGTGCCTGGAGTGAAGGATGGGATACGCAGTATTTT
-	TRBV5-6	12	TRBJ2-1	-	CASSPQGNEQFF	TGTGCCAGCAGCCCTCAGGGGAATGAGCAGTTCTTC
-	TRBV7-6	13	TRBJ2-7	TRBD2	CASSLGTRGEQYF	TGTGCCAGCAGCTTAGGGACTAGAGGCGAGCAGTACTTC
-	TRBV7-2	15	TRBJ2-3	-	CASSLRRKSTDTQYF	TGTGCCAGCAGCTTACGGCGGAAAAGCACAGATACGCAGTATTTT
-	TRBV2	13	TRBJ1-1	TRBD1	CASSKTGGDGAFF	TGTGCCAGCAGCAAGACAGGGGGCGACGGAGCTTTCTTT
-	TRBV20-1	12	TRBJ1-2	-	CSAPQGTYGYTF	TGCAGTGCACCACAGGGAACCTATGGCTACACCTTC
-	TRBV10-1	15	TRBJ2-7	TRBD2	CASMSWRENGYEQYF	TGCGCCAGCATGTCATGGCGGGAGAATGGCTACGAGCAGTACTTC
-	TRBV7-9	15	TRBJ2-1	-	CASSLGIPSYNEQFF	TGTGCCAGCAGCTTAGGGATCCCATCCTACAATGAGCAGTTCTTC
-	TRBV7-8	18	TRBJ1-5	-	CASSLEGTPVGGNQPQHF	TGTGCCAGCAGCTTAGAAGGGACCCCGGTCGGGGGCAATCAGCCCCAGCATTTT
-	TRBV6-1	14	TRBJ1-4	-	CASSEAWVSEKLFF	TGTGCCAGCAGTGAAGCTTGGGTATCGGAAAAACTGTTTTTT
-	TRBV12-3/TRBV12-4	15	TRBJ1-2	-	CASSRTGEENYGYTF	TGTGCCAGCAGTCGCACGGGAGAAGAAAACTATGGCTACACCTTC
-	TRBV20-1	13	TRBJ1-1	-	CSASMEANTEAFF	TGCAGTGCTTCCATGGAAGCGAACACTGAAGCTTTCTTT
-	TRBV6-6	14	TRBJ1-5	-	CASSYSQGDQPQHF	TGTGCCAGCAGTTACTCACAGGGCGACCAGCCCCAGCATTTT
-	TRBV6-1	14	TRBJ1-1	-	CASRGGPGATEAFF	TGTGCCAGCAGAGGGGGGCCCGGCGCCACTGAAGCTTTCTTT
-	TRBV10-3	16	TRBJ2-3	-	CAISTPRGGGVDTQYF	TGTGCCATCAGTACGCCTAGAGGGGGAGGGGTAGATACGCAGTATTTT
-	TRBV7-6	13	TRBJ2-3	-	CASSLDRADTQYF	TGTGCCAGCAGCTTGGACCGGGCAGATACGCAGTATTTT
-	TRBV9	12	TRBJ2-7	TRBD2	CASSGGEGEQYF	TGTGCCAGCAGTGGAGGGGAGGGGGAGCAGTACTTC
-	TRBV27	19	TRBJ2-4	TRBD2	CASSFSGTSGPLAKNIQYF	TGTGCCAGCAGTTTTTCCGGGACTAGCGGACCCTTAGCCAAAAACATTCAGTACTTC
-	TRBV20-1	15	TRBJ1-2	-	CSATDASVGFSGYTF	TGCAGTGCTACCGACGCCAGTGTGGGGTTCAGTGGCTACACCTTC
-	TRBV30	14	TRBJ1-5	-	CAWSYMNSNQPQHF	TGTGCCTGGAGTTACATGAATAGCAATCAGCCCCAGCATTTT
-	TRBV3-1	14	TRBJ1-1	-	CASSQGKGFGEAFF	TGTGCCAGCAGCCAAGGGAAAGGGTTCGGTGAAGCTTTCTTT
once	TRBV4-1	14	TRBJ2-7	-	CASSQETSSYEQYF	TGCGCCAGCAGCCAAGAAACTTCCTCCTACGAGCAGTACTTC
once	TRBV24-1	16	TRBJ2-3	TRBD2	CATSITGGGLTDTQYF	TGTGCCACCAGTATCACAGGCGGGGGGTTAACAGATACGCAGTATTTT
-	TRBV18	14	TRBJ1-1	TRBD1	CASSPSGGYTEAFF	TGTGCCAGCTCACCATCAGGGGGGTATACTGAAGCTTTCTTT
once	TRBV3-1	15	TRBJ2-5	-	CASSQTKAFQETQYF	TGTGCCAGCAGCCAGACTAAGGCGTTCCAAGAGACCCAGTACTTC
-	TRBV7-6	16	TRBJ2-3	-	CASSMLGGVSTDTQYF	TGTGCCAGCAGCATGCTGGGTGGCGTGAGCACAGATACGCAGTATTTT
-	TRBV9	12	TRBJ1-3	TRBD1	CASSTTGNTIYF	TGTGCCAGCAGCACGACAGGGAACACCATATATTTT
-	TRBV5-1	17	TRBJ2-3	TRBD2	CASSLSGRASGTDTQYF	TGCGCCAGCAGCTTGAGCGGGAGGGCCTCCGGCACAGATACGCAGTATTTT
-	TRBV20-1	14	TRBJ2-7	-	CSARVGGRVPEQYF	TGCAGTGCTAGAGTCGGGGGGCGGGTTCCCGAGCAGTACTTC
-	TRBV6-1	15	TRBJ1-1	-	CASSEPREGWTEAFF	TGTGCCAGCAGTGAACCTCGAGAGGGATGGACTGAAGCTTTCTTT
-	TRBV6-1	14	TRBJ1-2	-	CASQAALGDYGYTF	TGTGCCAGTCAGGCAGCCCTCGGAGACTATGGCTACACCTTC
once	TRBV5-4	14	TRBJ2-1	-	CASSPWTLKNEQFF	TGTGCCAGCAGCCCCTGGACTCTTAAGAATGAGCAGTTCTTC
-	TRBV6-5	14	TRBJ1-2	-	CASSYLDQMGGYTF	TGTGCCAGCAGTTACCTGGACCAGATGGGTGGCTACACCTTC
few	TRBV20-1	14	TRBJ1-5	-	CSARRGSSNQPQHF	TGCAGTGCTAGGCGGGGGTCGAGCAATCAGCCCCAGCATTTT
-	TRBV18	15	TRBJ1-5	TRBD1	CASSPLGQGDQPQHF	TGTGCCAGCTCACCATTGGGACAGGGCGATCAGCCCCAGCATTTT
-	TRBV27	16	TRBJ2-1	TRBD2	CASSLIAGSSYNEQFF	TGTGCCAGCAGTTTGATAGCGGGGAGCTCCTACAATGAGCAGTTCTTC
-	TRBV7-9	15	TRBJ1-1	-	CASPPRQAADTEAFF	TGTGCCAGTCCCCCTAGACAGGCGGCGGACACTGAAGCTTTCTTT
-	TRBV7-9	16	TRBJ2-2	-	CASSRRLVANTGELFF	TGTGCCAGCAGCCGGAGACTAGTAGCTAACACCGGGGAGCTGTTTTTT
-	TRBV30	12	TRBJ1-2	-	CAWSVGSGGYTF	TGTGCCTGGAGTGTAGGTTCAGGGGGCTACACCTTC
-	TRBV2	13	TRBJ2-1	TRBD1	CASSGDRYNEQFF	TGTGCCAGCAGTGGGGACAGGTACAATGAGCAGTTCTTC
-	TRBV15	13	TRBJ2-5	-	CATSFSREGTQYF	TGTGCCACCAGTTTTAGCAGGGAAGGGACCCAGTACTTC
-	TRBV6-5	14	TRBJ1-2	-	CASSPEGTNYGYTF	TGTGCCAGCAGCCCGGAGGGGACAAACTATGGCTACACCTTC